The sequence of this T cell receptor (beta chain) was determined in a study of cytomegalovirus exposure and HLA in healthy donors. Study-wide background: One earlier analysis, a look at 200 million or so T cells, found around 110 million unique TCR beta sequences. General observations from the study: What TCR beta sequences reportedly achieved was accurate prediction of HLA-A and HLA-B alleles in most subjects.

With 60 Vbeta and 13 Jbeta primers, the PCR was carried out. Method: immunoSEQ multiplex PCR; TCRdb's copy keeps in-frame clones and lacks some. The sample contains tens of thousands of clones, 75% of which appear only once. Turning to this clone: Its antigen is unknown.

With 5 bases removed from V and 5 bases from J, the gap between germline ends came to 11 bases. There are 13 residues in the CDR3. The germline V gene has CDR1 SGHNT and CDR2 YENEEA. This TCR derives from a woman in her thirties or forties in good health and CMV-seropositive. Sequenced sample: PBMCs. The chain joins TRBV11-3 to TRBJ2-3; a weak D match, TRBD2 (5 bases). CDR3 nucleotide sequence: TGTGCCAGCAGCCTTGGACTGCGAGATACGCAGTATTTT. Translated: CASSLGLRDTQYF.